The 30 T cell receptor beta chains presented below share a single source sample, sequenced in a study of metastatic and nonmetastatic thyroid tumors. TCRdb re-clonotyped the PCR reads via MiXCR. The sample holds approximately 35,000 clones, about 32% seen once. The entire patient cohort was treatment-naive prior to thyroid surgery. The sequencing sample was made of tumor tissue. All receptors derive from a female donor with papillary thyroid cancer or a benign thyroid nodule (not recorded which). Some clones in this sample may be carry-over from other donors' samples.

This clone was found a few times. V usage is TRBV6-2 or TRBV6-3 and J usage is TRBJ2-1; TRBD2 is a possible D gene (6 bases). The CDR3 consists of 16 residues. CDR1 MNHEY and CDR2 SVGEGT come from the germline V gene. Trimming shortened V by 2 bases and J by 7 bases, and 18 bases separated the two germline ends. Here the CDR3 reads CASSYKDYPGWNEQFF. In nucleotides, the CDR3 is TGTGCCAGCAGTTACAAGGACTACCCAGGGTGGAATGAGCAGTTCTTC.

V gene TRBV6-2 or TRBV6-3 combines with J gene TRBJ1-1; D is undetermined. There are 11 residues in the CDR3. The V gene lost 2 bases and the J gene lost 10 bases, with 8 bases spanning the gap. Germline V gives CDR1 MNHEY, CDR2 SVGEGT. CDR3 residues: CASSYRGPAFF. The CDR3, as DNA: TGTGCCAGCAGTTACCGCGGTCCAGCTTTCTTT.

In this sample, this clone turned up a few times. The chain combines TRBV6-1 with TRBJ1-6, with D possibly TRBD1 on 6 matching bases. The V gene lost 5 bases and the J gene lost 6 bases, with 8 bases spanning the gap. This CDR3 spans 13 amino acids. CDR1 is MNHNS and CDR2 is SASEGT in the germline V gene. The CDR3 region has the DNA TGTGCCAGCAGTCGGGGGCTTAATTCACCCCTCCACTTT. Translation gives CASSRGLNSPLHF.

The CDR3 loop reads CASSSEQYF. CDR3 in DNA: TGTGCCAGCAGTTCCGAGCAGTACTTC. The gene calls are TRBV6-9 and TRBJ2-7, with D unresolved. This CDR3 contains 9 residues. V was trimmed by 4 bases and J by 6 bases, leaving 1 base between them. Germline CDR1 reads MNHGY; CDR2 reads SVAAGI.

This clone was seen more than once but under ten times. The V gene is TRBV12-3 or TRBV12-4, the J gene TRBJ2-7, with a weak D call TRBD2 (6 bases). The CDR3 totals 15 residues. Trimming cost V 3 bases and J 5 bases, with 17 bases left between them. CDR3 residues: CASSFGSGLANEQYF. The CDR3 nucleotides are TGTGCCAGCAGTTTCGGTTCAGGGCTAGCGAACGAGCAGTACTTC.

This clone was observed a single time. This chain uses TRBV20-1 with TRBJ2-2; D is undetermined. With 4 bases removed from V and 0 bases from J, the gap between germline ends came to 6 bases. CDR1 is DFQATT, CDR2 SNEGSKA, per germline (reference sequence). The CDR3 consists of 13 residues. As DNA, the CDR3 is TGCAGTGCTAAAGCTTCGAACACCGGGGAGCTGTTTTTT. This encodes CSAKASNTGELFF.

The V gene is TRBV11-2, the J gene TRBJ2-1; D gene uncertain. Germline V gene data show CDR1 as SGHAT and CDR2 as FQNNGV. The ends were cut back, 1 base at V and 4 bases at J, with 14 bases in the middle. This CDR3 comprises 16 residues. The CDR3 bases are TGTGCCAGCAGCTTAGGAGGTCAGCCTTCTTACAATGAGCAGTTCTTC. The encoded protein is CASSLGGQPSYNEQFF. Looking up the rest from reference TRBV11-2 and TRBJ2-1 gives the full variable domain: EAGVAQSPRYKIIEKRQSVAFWCNPISGHATLYWYQQILGQGPKLLIQFQNNGVVDDSQLPKDRFSAERLKGVDSTLKIQPAKLEDSAVYLCASSLGGQPSYNEQFFGPGTRLTVL.

This clone was detected only a few times. This chain connects TRBV12-3 or TRBV12-4 to TRBJ1-3; a weak D match, TRBD1 (5 bases). V lost 6 bases, J lost 0 bases, and 18 bases lay in between. This CDR3 contains 17 residues. The CDR3 spells CASRSDSAMFSGNTIYF. For the CDR3, the DNA is TGTGCCAGCAGGTCTGACAGCGCTATGTTCTCTGGAAACACCATATATTTT.

Ten or more counts support this clone. The chain is built from TRBV11-3 and TRBJ1-1, with a weak D call TRBD1 (5 bases). CDR1 is SGHNT and CDR2 is YENEEA in the germline V gene. Trimming stripped 1 base from V and 5 bases from J, with 11 bases between. The length of the CDR3 is 14 residues. CDR3 DNA sequence: TGTGCCAGCAGCTTAGGGGGGACCGTTACTGAAGCTTTCTTT. Amino acid sequence: CASSLGGTVTEAFF.

V and J are TRBV11-2 and TRBJ2-7; 9 bases match TRBD2. This CDR3 has 16 amino acids. Germline trimming cut 6 bases from V and 7 bases from J; bases unmatched to any gene: 16. Germline loops: CDR1 SGHAT, CDR2 FQNNGV. CDR3 sequence reads: CASSRAGGGLGLEQYF. The DNA of the CDR3 is TGTGCCAGCAGTCGGGCGGGAGGGGGCCTCGGCTTGGAGCAGTACTTC. Looking up the rest from reference TRBV11-2 and TRBJ2-7 gives the full variable domain: EAGVAQSPRYKIIEKRQSVAFWCNPISGHATLYWYQQILGQGPKLLIQFQNNGVVDDSQLPKDRFSAERLKGVDSTLKIQPAKLEDSAVYLCASSRAGGGLGLEQYFGPGTRLTVT.

This clone was seen only a few times. V is TRBV5-1 and J is TRBJ2-1; no reliable D call. V lost 0 bases and J 5 bases, leaving 6 bases between the germline ends. The CDR3 is 13 residues long. Germline values: CDR1 SGHRS, CDR2 YFSETQ. The CDR3 bases are TGCGCCAGCAGCTTGGGAGACCACAATGAGCAGTTCTTC. Amino acids: CASSLGDHNEQFF.

The chain joins TRBV15 to TRBJ1-2; 7 bases agree with TRBD1. The CDR3 loop spans 13 amino acids. Trimming at V came to 5 bases and at J to 6 bases, leaving 6 bases not matched to a gene. CDR1 is LNHNV, CDR2 YYDKDF, per germline (reference sequence). CDR3 loop: CATSLTGRDGYTF. DNA of the CDR3: TGTGCCACCAGCCTGACAGGGCGCGATGGCTACACCTTC.

In its sample, this clone was seen a few times. The chain carries TRBV6-2 or TRBV6-3 and TRBJ1-1; D call uncertain. This CDR3 spans 13 amino acids. Between the trimmed V and J ends, which lost 7 bases and 7 bases, there was a span of 16 bases. Germline V lookup: CDR1 MNHEY, CDR2 SVGEGT. The CDR3 is CASTPLAGCEAFF. In DNA form, the CDR3 reads TGTGCCAGCACCCCCTTGGCGGGGTGTGAAGCTTTCTTT.

This clone showed up just a few times. The chain links TRBV12-3 or TRBV12-4 to TRBJ2-6; D might be TRBD1 (5 bases). CDR3 length: 17 amino acids. The ends were cut back, 6 bases at V and 0 bases at J, with 15 bases in the middle. Here the CDR3 reads CASSRQTQDSGANVLTF. CDR3 DNA sequence: TGTGCCAGCAGCCGACAGACCCAAGACTCTGGGGCCAACGTCCTGACTTTC.

This clone was observed once. This chain uses TRBV25-1 with TRBJ2-7, with 10 bases identical to TRBD1. Losses at the gene ends were 7 bases for V and 4 bases for J; bases not matched to a gene: 22. CDR1 MGHDK and CDR2 SYGVNS come from the germline V gene. The CDR3 sequence is 19 residues long. CDR3 region: CASNLKRGRRQGAFYEQYF. CDR3 nucleotide sequence: TGTGCCAGCAACCTAAAGCGGGGGCGACGACAGGGGGCCTTTTACGAGCAGTACTTC.

This clone was recorded a few times. The rearrangement uses TRBV12-3 or TRBV12-4 and TRBJ1-1; 7 bases are shared with TRBD1. This CDR3 is built from 14 residues. Germline trimming cut 6 bases from V and 4 bases from J; bases unmatched to any gene: 8. The CDR3 DNA is TGTGCCAGCAGACCGACAGGGAGGATCACTGAAGCTTTCTTT. Translated: CASRPTGRITEAFF.

This clone was recorded a few times. The gene calls are TRBV7-2 and TRBJ2-3; the D gene is possibly TRBD2 (5 bases). V was clipped by 0 bases and J by 2 bases, with 6 bases between them. Per germline, CDR1 SGHTA and CDR2 FQGNSA. The CDR3 loop spans 14 amino acids. CDR3 region: CASSLAGDTDTQYF. The CDR3 DNA reads as TGTGCCAGCAGCTTAGCGGGAGACACAGATACGCAGTATTTT.

V and J are TRBV16 and TRBJ2-7; D not certain. V gave up 0 bases and J gave up 7 bases, with 13 bases separating them. CDR1 KGHSY and CDR2 FQNENV come from the germline V gene. The CDR3 runs to 14 residues. CDR3 region: CASSQSSLTAEQYF. CDR3 DNA: TGTGCCAGCAGCCAATCAAGCCTTACGGCTGAGCAGTACTTC.

CDR3: CASSGRGQRKDGYTF. The CDR3 DNA is TGTGCCAGCAGTGGCCGGGGACAGCGGAAAGATGGCTACACCTTC. The rearrangement links TRBV28 to TRBJ1-2, with 7 bases identical to TRBD1. This CDR3 has 15 residues. Germline V gives CDR1 MDHEN, CDR2 SYDVKM. The V gene end was trimmed by 5 bases and the J gene end by 6 bases; junction bases not matched to a gene: 12.

This chain uses TRBV6-1 with TRBJ2-7, with 7 positions matching TRBD1. After removal of 1 base from V and 2 bases from J, the junction contained 5 bases not matched to a gene. The CDR3 has 15 residues. From germline, CDR1 is MNHNS and CDR2 SASEGT. For the CDR3, the DNA is TGTGCCAGCAGTGAAGAGTACAGGGGAGCCTACGAGCAGTACTTC. Translation gives CASSEEYRGAYEQYF.

The rearrangement joins TRBV28 to TRBJ1-6, with a possible D match to TRBD1 (6 bases). The CDR3 is 15 amino acids. The V end lost 7 bases, the J end lost 0 bases, and 10 bases lay between the germline ends. Per the germline V gene, CDR1 is MDHEN and CDR2 is SYDVKM. CDR3 region: CASKGGGSYNSPLHF. DNA of the CDR3: TGTGCCAGCAAAGGGGGAGGCTCCTATAATTCACCCCTCCACTTT.

This chain links TRBV20-1 with TRBJ2-7; 11 bases fit TRBD1. The J segment lost 5 bases and the V segment lost 2 bases, leaving 5 bases of the junction unmatched. Germline CDR1 and CDR2: DFQATT and SNEGSKA (reference sequence). The CDR3 is made up of 14 amino acids. The CDR3, as DNA: TGCAGTGCTAGAAGGGACAGGGGGTATCACGAGCAGTACTTC. Protein sequence: CSARRDRGYHEQYF.

V and J are TRBV6-1 and TRBJ1-1; 7 positions agree with TRBD1. CDR3 size: 15 residues. The trim removed 6 bases at V and 6 bases at J, leaving 13 bases unmatched. The V gene's germline CDR1 is MNHNS and CDR2 SASEGT. The CDR3, as DNA: TGTGCCAGCAGAAGAGAGACAGGGATGGCCGCTGAAGCTTTCTTT. The encoded protein is CASRRETGMAAEAFF.

V usage is TRBV11-3 and J usage is TRBJ2-5, with D possibly matching TRBD1 (6 bases). Germline V gene lookup returns CDR1 SGHNT and CDR2 YENEEA. The CDR3 is 15 amino acids. V lost 5 bases and J 5 bases, leaving 18 bases between the germline ends. The CDR3, as DNA: TGTGCCAGCAGCCCCTACAGGGTTTCGGGGGAGACCCAGTACTTC. Encoded protein: CASSPYRVSGETQYF.

The chain combines TRBV11-3 with TRBJ2-2; 7 bases are a match to TRBD2. After removal of 5 bases from V and 6 bases from J, the junction contained 9 bases not matched to a gene. Germline CDR1 reads SGHNT; CDR2 reads YENEEA. This CDR3 has 15 amino acids. CDR3: CASSVASGGSGELFF. The CDR3 DNA is TGTGCCAGCAGCGTAGCATCGGGGGGTTCCGGGGAGCTGTTTTTT.

The V call is TRBV6-1, the J call TRBJ2-7; 9 nucleotides agree with TRBD2. The trim removed 3 bases at V and 2 bases at J, leaving 5 bases unmatched. This CDR3 comprises 15 residues. CDR1 is MNHNS, CDR2 SASEGT, per germline. The CDR3 here is CASSEVTSGPYEQYF. The DNA of the CDR3 is TGTGCCAGCAGTGAGGTGACTAGCGGTCCCTACGAGCAGTACTTC.

The chain couples TRBV3-1 to TRBJ2-2; 7 nucleotides align to TRBD2. Germline V CDR1 and CDR2: LGHDT, YNNKEL (reference sequence). This CDR3 region has 15 residues. With V trimmed by 1 base and J by 4 bases, 3 bases remained unmatched. The CDR3 sequence: CASSQGGTITGELFF. The DNA of the CDR3 is TGTGCCAGCAGCCAAGGTGGGACTATCACCGGGGAGCTGTTTTTT.

The rearrangement joins TRBV5-1 to TRBJ2-1; no clear D. The V and J ends lost 1 base and 10 bases respectively, with 9 bases between them. The germline V gene encodes CDR1 SGHRS and CDR2 YFSETQ. The CDR3 runs 12 residues. This chain's CDR3 is CASSLSRLEQFF. The CDR3 DNA sequence: TGCGCCAGCAGCTTGAGTCGGTTGGAGCAGTTCTTC. Filled out from reference TRBV5-1 and TRBJ2-1, the complete variable domain reads KAGVTQTPRYLIKTRGQQVTLSCSPISGHRSVSWYQQTPGQGLQFLFEYFSETQRNKGNFPGRFSGRQFSNSRSEMNVSTLELGDSALYLCASSLSRLEQFFGPGTRLTVL.

The chain combines TRBV5-1 with TRBJ2-1; D not resolved. The CDR3 consists of 16 residues. From germline, CDR1 is SGHRS and CDR2 YFSETQ. V shed 2 bases and J shed 5 bases, with 17 bases lying between them. The CDR3 DNA reads TGCGCCAGCAGCTTTGAGCAAAATACCCGGGACAATGAGCAGTTCTTC. Protein sequence: CASSFEQNTRDNEQFF.

This clone was detected only once. This sequence joins TRBV11-2 and TRBJ2-2, with 10 positions matching TRBD1. V gave up 5 bases and J gave up 5 bases; unmatched junction bases: 5. From germline, CDR1 is SGHAT and CDR2 FQNNGV. The CDR3 is made up of 15 amino acids. The CDR3 sequence: CASSADRGRTGELFF. The CDR3, as DNA: TGTGCCAGCAGCGCCGACAGGGGGCGAACCGGGGAGCTGTTTTTT.